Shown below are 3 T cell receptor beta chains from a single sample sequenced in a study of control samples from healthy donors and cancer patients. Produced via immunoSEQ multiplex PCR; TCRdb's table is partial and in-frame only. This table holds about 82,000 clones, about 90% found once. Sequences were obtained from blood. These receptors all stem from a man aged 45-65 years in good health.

The CDR3 bases are TGTGCCGGGGCGGGGCTGAGCTACGAGCAGTACGTC. This sequence encodes CAGAGLSYEQYV. The chain is built from TRBV6-4 and TRBJ2-7; tentative D call: TRBD2 (6 bases). The ends were cut back, 11 bases at V and 3 bases at J, with 14 bases in the middle. This CDR3 is 12 amino acids long. CDR1 MRHNA and CDR2 SNTAGT come from the germline V gene.

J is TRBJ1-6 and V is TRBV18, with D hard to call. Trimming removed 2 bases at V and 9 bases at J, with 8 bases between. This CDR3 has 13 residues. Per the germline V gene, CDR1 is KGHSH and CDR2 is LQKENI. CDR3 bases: TGTGCCAGCTCACCAGGTCTTTCTTCACCCCTCCACTTT. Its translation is CASSPGLSSPLHF.

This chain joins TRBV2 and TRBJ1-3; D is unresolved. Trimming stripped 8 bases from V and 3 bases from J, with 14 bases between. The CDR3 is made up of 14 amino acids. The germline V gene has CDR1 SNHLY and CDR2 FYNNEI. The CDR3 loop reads CASGRGGDGNTIYF. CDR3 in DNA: TGTGCCAGCGGACGGGGAGGCGATGGAAACACCATATATTTT.